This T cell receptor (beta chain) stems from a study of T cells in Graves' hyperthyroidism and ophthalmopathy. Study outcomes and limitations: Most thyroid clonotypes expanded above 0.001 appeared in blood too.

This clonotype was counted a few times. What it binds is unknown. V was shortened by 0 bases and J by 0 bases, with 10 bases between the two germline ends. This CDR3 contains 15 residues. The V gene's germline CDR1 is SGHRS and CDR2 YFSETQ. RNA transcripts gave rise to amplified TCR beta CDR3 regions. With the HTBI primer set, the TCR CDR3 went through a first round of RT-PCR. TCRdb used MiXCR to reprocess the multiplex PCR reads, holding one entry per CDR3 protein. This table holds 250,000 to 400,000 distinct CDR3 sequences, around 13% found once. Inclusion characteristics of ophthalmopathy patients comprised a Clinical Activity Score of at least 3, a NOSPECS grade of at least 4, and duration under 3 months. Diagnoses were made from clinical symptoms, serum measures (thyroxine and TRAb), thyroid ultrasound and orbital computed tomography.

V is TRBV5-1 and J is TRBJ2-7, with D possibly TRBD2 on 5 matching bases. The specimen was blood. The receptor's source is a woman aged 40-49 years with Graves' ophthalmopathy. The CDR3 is CASSLAWESSYEQYF. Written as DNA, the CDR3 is TGCGCCAGCAGCTTGGCTTGGGAGAGCTCCTACGAGCAGTACTTC.